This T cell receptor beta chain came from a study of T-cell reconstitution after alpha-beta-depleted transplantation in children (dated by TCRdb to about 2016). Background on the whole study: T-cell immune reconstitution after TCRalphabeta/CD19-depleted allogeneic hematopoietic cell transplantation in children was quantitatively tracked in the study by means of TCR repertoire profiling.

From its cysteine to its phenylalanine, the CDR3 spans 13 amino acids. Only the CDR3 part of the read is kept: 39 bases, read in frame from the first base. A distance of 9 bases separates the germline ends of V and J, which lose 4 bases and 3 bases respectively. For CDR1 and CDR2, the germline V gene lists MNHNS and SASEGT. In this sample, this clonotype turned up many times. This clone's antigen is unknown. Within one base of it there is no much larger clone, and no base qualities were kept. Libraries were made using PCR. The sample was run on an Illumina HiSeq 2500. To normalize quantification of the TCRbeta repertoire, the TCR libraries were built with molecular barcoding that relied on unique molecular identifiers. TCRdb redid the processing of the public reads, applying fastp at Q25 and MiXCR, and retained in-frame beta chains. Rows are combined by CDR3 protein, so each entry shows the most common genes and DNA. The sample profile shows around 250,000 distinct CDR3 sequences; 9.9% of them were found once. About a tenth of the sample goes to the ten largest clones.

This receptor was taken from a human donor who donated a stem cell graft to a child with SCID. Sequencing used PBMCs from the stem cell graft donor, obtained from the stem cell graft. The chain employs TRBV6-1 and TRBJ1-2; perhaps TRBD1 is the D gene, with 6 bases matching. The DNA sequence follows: TGTGCCAGCAGTGGACAGGCCTACTATGGCTACACCTTC. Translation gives CASSGQAYYGYTF.